This passage covers 6 T cell receptor beta chains from one sample sequenced in a study of T cell responses to AZD1222 COVID-19 vaccine. Profiling relied on immunoSEQ multiplex PCR, and the TCRdb table lists in-frame clones only, not all of them. Of 110,000 to 150,000 clones detected, 80% to 95% appear once; the ten largest clones hold roughly 3%. This specimen consisted of peripheral blood, obtained 28 days after the second AZD1222 dose. Receptor source: an adult who received the AZD1222 COVID-19 vaccine.

This rearrangement joins TRBV19 to TRBJ1-5; no reliable D call. Trimming removed 4 bases at V and 8 bases at J, with 9 bases between. This CDR3 spans 12 amino acids. Germline lookup yields CDR1 LNHDA and CDR2 SQIVND (reference sequence). This chain's CDR3 is CASSTSGKPQHF. CDR3 coding DNA: TGTGCCAGTAGTACCTCGGGGAAGCCCCAGCATTTT. The full variable domain, in which reference TRBV19 and TRBJ1-5 provide the parts outside the CDR3, is DGGITQSPKYLFRKEGQNVTLSCEQNLNHDAMYWYRQDPGQGLRLIYYSQIVNDFQKGDIAEGYSVSREKKESFPLTVTSAQKNPTAFYLCASSTSGKPQHFGDGTRLSIL.

The chain employs TRBV7-2 and TRBJ1-2; D is possibly TRBD1 (5 bases). Trimming took off 3 bases at V and 6 bases at J, with 14 bases between the two ends. CDR3 length: 14 amino acids. CDR1 is SGHTA and CDR2 is FQGNSA in the germline V gene. CDR3 nucleotides: TGTGCCAGCAGCTTGGGGCAGACCCCCCATGGCTACACCTTC. Its protein is CASSLGQTPHGYTF.

The chain links TRBV6-6 to TRBJ2-3, with 10 nucleotides matching TRBD2. The CDR3 extends over 16 amino acids. The J segment lost 3 bases and the V segment lost 2 bases, leaving 5 bases of the junction unmatched. Germline CDR1 MNHNY, CDR2 SVGAGI (reference sequence). The CDR3 is CASSYPSGSGTDTQYF. CDR3 in DNA: TGTGCCAGCAGTTACCCTAGCGGGAGTGGAACAGATACGCAGTATTTT.

The V gene is TRBV2, the J gene TRBJ2-7; D gene unclear. V was shortened by 7 bases and J by 2 bases, with 12 bases between the two germline ends. Germline V gene data show CDR1 as SNHLY and CDR2 as FYNNEI. The CDR3 extends over 13 amino acids. The CDR3 DNA is TGTGCCAGCAAGGTTTCATATACCTACGAGCAGTACTTC. Translating gives CASKVSYTYEQYF.

The rearrangement uses TRBV24-1 and TRBJ1-1, with 9 bases fitting TRBD1. V was clipped by 7 bases and J by 4 bases; unmatched bases: 6. CDR3 length equals 14 residues. Germline V gene sequence: CDR1 KGHDR, CDR2 SFDVKD. The CDR3 loop reads CATRETGGGTEAFF. For the CDR3, the DNA is TGTGCCACCAGGGAAACAGGGGGCGGCACTGAAGCTTTCTTT.

The chain couples TRBV2 to TRBJ1-2; D perhaps matches TRBD1 (6 bases). V lost 3 bases and J 4 bases, leaving 15 bases between the germline ends. Germline V lookup: CDR1 SNHLY, CDR2 FYNNEI. This CDR3 spans 15 amino acids. In nucleotides, the CDR3 is TGTGCCAGCAGTGAGGGTGGGGGGCCTGGCTATGGCTACACCTTC. Protein: CASSEGGGPGYGYTF.